This T cell receptor beta chain was documented in a study of shared clonotypes between healthy human individuals. The protocol was immunoSEQ multiplex PCR, while the TCRdb copy is restricted to in-frame clones and leaves out a portion. This table has 2 million to 2.5 million clones, 93% appearing once. Sequencing was carried out using naive CD4+ T cells from PBMCs. As for subset: CD45RA+ positively selected. The sequence derives from a young man in good health. Some clones in this sample may be carry-over from other donors' samples.

The chain's CDR3 is CASKTGEYEQYF. The CDR3 coding sequence is TGTGCCAGCAAGACAGGGGAATACGAGCAGTACTTC. The chain has TRBV6-5 and TRBJ2-7; TRBD1 aligns across 8 bases. The CDR3 has 12 residues. Germline-derived CDR1 and CDR2 are MNHEY and SVGAGI. The V segment lost 7 bases and the J segment 4 bases; nucleotides outside the gene matches: 3.